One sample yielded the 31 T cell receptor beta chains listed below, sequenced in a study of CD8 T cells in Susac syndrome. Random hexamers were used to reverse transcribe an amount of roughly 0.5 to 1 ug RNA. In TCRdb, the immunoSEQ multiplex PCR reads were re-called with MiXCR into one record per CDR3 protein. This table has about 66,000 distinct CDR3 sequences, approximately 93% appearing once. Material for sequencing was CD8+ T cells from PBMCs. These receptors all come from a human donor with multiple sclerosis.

This CDR3 reads CASSPIAGYNEQFF. The CDR3 DNA sequence: TGCGCCAGCAGTCCGATAGCGGGATATAATGAGCAGTTCTTC. The chain recombines TRBV10-2 with TRBJ2-1, with 8 bases matching TRBD2. The CDR3 totals 14 residues. Unmatched junction bases numbered 7, after V lost 5 bases and J lost 7 bases. CDR1 is WSHSY and CDR2 is SAAADI in the germline V gene.

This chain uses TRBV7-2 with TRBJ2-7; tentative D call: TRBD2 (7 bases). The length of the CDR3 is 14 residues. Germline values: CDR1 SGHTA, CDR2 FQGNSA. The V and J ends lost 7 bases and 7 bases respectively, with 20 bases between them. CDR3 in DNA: TGTGCCAGCACCCCCCTGGGGGGGCCGGGGGAGCAGTACTTC. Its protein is CASTPLGGPGEQYF.

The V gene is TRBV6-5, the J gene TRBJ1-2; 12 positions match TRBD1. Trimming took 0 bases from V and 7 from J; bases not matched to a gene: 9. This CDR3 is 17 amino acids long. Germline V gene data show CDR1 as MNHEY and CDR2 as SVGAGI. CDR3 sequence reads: CASSYSAGTGGAFGYTF. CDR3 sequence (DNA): TGTGCCAGCAGTTACTCCGCCGGGACAGGGGGCGCCTTTGGCTACACCTTC.

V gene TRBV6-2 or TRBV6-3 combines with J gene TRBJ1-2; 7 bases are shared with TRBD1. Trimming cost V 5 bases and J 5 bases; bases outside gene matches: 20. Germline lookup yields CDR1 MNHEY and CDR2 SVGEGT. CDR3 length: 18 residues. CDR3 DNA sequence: TGTGCCAGCAGTGGAGAAGGGGGCGCCGTTTCCCCCGAATATGGCTACACCTTC. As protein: CASSGEGGAVSPEYGYTF.

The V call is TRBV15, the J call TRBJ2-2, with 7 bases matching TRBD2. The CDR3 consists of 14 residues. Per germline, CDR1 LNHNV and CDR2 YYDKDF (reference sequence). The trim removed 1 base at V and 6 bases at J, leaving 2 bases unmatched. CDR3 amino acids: CATSRGREAGELFF. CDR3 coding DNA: TGTGCCACCAGCAGAGGTCGGGAGGCCGGGGAGCTGTTTTTT.

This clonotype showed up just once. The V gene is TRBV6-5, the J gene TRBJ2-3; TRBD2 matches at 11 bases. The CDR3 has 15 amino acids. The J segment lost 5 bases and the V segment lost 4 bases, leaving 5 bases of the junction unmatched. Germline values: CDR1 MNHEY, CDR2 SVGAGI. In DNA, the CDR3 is TGTGCCAGCAGTTTAGCGGGGGGGCTCGAAGATACGCAGTATTTT. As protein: CASSLAGGLEDTQYF.

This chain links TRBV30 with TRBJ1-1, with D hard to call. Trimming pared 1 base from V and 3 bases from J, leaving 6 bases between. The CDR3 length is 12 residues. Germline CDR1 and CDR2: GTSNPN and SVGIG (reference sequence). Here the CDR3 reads CAWSEFYTEAFF. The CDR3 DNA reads TGTGCCTGGAGTGAGTTTTACACTGAAGCTTTCTTT. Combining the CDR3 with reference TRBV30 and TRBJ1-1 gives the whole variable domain SQTIHQWPATLVQPVGSPLSLECTVEGTSNPNLYWYRQAAGRGLQLLFYSVGIGQISSEVPQNLSASRPQDRQFILSSKKLLLSDSGFYLCAWSEFYTEAFFGQGTRLTVV.

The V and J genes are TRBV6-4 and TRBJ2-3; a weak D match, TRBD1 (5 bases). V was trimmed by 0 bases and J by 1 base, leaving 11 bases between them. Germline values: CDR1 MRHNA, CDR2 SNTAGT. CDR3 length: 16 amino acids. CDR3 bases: TGTGCCAGCAGTGACTCCGAGGAAGGGGGCACAGATACGCAGTATTTT. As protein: CASSDSEEGGTDTQYF.

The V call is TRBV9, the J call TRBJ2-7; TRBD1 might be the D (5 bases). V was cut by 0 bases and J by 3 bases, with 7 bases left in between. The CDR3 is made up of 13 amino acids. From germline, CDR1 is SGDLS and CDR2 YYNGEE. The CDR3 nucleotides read TGTGCCAGCAGCGTAGAAAGGGGCTACGAGCAGTACTTC. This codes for CASSVERGYEQYF.

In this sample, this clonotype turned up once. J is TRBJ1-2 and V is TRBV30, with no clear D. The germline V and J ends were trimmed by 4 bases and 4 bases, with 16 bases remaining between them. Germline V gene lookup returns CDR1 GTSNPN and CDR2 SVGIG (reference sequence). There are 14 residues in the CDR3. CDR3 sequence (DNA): TGTGCCTGGAATGCCGTTTCCTCGAGCTATGGCTACACCTTC. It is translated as CAWNAVSSSYGYTF.

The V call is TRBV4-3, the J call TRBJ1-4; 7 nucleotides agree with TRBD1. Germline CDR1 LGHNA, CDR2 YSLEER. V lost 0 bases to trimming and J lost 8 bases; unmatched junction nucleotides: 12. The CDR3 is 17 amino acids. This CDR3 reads CASSQDGFGRGREKLFF. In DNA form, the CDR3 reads TGCGCCAGCAGCCAAGACGGTTTCGGGAGGGGGCGCGAAAAACTGTTTTTT.

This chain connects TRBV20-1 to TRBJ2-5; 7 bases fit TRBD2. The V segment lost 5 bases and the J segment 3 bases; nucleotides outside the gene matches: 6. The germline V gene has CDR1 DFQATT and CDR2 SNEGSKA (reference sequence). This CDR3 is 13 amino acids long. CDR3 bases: TGCAGTGCTGGAGCGGGGATTGAAGAGACCCAGTACTTC. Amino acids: CSAGAGIEETQYF.

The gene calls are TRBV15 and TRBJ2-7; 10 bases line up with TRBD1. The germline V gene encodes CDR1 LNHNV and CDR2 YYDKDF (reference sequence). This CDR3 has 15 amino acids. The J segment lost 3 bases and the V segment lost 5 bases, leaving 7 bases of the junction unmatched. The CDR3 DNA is TGTGCCACCAGCCCCAGAGGACAGGGGGACTACGAGCAGTACTTC. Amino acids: CATSPRGQGDYEQYF. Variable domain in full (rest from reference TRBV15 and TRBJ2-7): DAMVIQNPRYQVTQFGKPVTLSCSQTLNHNVMYWYQQKSSQAPKLLFHYYDKDFNNEADTPDNFQSRRPNTSFCFLDIRSPGLGDTAMYLCATSPRGQGDYEQYFGPGTRLTVT.

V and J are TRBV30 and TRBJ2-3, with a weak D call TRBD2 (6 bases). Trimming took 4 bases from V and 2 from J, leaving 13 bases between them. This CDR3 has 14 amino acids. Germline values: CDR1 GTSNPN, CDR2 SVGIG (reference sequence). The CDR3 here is CAWNKPGLTDTQYF. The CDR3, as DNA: TGTGCCTGGAACAAGCCGGGACTCACAGATACGCAGTATTTT.

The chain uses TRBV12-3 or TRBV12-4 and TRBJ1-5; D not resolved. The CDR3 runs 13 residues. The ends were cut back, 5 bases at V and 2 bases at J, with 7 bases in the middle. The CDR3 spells CASSPGGNQPQHF. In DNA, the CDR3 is TGTGCCAGCAGTCCCGGGGGCAATCAGCCCCAGCATTTT.

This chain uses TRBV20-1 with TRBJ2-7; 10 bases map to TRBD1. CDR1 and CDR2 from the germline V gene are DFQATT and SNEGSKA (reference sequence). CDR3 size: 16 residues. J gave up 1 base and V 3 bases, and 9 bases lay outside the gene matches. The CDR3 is CSARTPGTGASYEQYF. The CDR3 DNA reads TGCAGTGCTAGGACCCCCGGGACAGGGGCGTCCTACGAGCAGTACTTC.

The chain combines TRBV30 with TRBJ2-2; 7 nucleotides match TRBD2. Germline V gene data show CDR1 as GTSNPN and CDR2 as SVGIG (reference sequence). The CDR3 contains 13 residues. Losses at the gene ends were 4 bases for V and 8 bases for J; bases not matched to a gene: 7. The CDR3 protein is CAWMLGGLGELFF. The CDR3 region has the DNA TGTGCCTGGATGCTGGGGGGACTAGGGGAGCTGTTTTTT.

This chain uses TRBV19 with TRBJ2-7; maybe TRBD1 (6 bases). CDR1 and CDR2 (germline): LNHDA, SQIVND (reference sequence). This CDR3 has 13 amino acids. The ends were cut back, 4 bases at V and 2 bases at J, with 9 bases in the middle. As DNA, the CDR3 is TGTGCCAGTAGTACGGACAGTCCCTACGAGCAGTACTTC. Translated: CASSTDSPYEQYF.

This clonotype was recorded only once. This chain's CDR3 is CSAHPGVSTDTQYF. The CDR3 nucleotides read TGCAGTGCCCACCCTGGCGTCAGCACAGATACGCAGTATTTT. The chain links TRBV20-1 to TRBJ2-3; D remains ambiguous. Germline values: CDR1 DFQATT, CDR2 SNEGSKA (reference sequence). CDR3 length: 14 amino acids. V shed 6 bases and J shed 0 bases, with 13 bases lying between them.

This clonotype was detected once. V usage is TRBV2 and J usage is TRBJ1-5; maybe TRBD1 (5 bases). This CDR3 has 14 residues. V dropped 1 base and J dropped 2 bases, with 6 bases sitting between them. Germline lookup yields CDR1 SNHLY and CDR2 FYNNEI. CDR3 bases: TGTGCCAGCAGTGAAGTGGGGGGCAATCAGCCCCAGCATTTT. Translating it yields CASSEVGGNQPQHF.

CDR3 protein: CASSQGGTGELFF. The CDR3 bases are TGTGCCAGCAGCCAGGGGGGCACCGGGGAGCTGTTTTTT. The V call is TRBV5-4, the J call TRBJ2-2; the D gene is possibly TRBD1 (7 bases). Germline values: CDR1 SGHNT, CDR2 YYREEE (reference sequence). The CDR3 loop spans 13 amino acids. The ends were cut back, 4 bases at V and 4 bases at J, with 8 bases in the middle.

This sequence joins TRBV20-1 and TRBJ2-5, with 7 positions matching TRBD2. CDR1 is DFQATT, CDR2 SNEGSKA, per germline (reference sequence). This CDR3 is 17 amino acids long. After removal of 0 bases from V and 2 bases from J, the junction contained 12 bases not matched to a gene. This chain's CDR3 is CSARDPIGGSPQETQYF. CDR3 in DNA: TGCAGTGCTAGAGACCCGATAGGCGGGAGTCCTCAAGAGACCCAGTACTTC.

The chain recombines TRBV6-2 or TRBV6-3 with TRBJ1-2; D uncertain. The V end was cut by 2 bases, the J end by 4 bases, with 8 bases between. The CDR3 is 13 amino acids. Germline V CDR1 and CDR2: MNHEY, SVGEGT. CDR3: CASSYSQIYGYTF. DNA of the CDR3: TGTGCCAGCAGTTACAGCCAGATCTATGGCTACACCTTC.

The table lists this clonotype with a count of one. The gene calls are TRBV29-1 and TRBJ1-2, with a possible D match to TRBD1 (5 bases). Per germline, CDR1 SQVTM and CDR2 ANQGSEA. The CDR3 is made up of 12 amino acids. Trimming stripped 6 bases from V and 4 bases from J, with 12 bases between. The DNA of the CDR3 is TGCAGCGTAACAGAGGGACTCTATGGCTACACCTTC. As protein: CSVTEGLYGYTF.

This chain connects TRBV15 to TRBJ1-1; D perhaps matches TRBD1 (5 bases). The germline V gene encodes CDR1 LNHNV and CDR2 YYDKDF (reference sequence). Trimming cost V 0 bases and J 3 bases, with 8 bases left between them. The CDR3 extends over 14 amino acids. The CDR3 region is CATSRDRQYTEAFF. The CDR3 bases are TGTGCCACCAGCAGAGATCGACAGTACACTGAAGCTTTCTTT.

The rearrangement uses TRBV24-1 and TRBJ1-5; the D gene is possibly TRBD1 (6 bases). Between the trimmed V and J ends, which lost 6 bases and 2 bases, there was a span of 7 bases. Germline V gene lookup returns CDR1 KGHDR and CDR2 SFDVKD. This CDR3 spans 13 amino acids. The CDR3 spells CATSPGGNQPQHF. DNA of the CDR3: TGTGCCACCAGTCCAGGGGGCAATCAGCCCCAGCATTTT.

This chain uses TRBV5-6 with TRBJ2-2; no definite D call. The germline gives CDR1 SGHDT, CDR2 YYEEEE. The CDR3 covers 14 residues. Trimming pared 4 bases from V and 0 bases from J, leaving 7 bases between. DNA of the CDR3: TGTGCCAGCAGCCACGACACGAACACCGGGGAGCTGTTTTTT. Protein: CASSHDTNTGELFF.

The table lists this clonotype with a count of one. The CDR3 DNA sequence: TGTGCCAGCAGTTACTCGAGTCAGCTTAATTCACCCCTCCACTTT. This gives the protein CASSYSSQLNSPLHF. This chain connects TRBV6-6 to TRBJ1-6; D is ambiguous. The V end was cut by 0 bases, the J end by 6 bases, with 9 bases between. The CDR3 is 15 amino acids. Germline-derived CDR1 and CDR2 are MNHNY and SVGAGI (reference sequence).

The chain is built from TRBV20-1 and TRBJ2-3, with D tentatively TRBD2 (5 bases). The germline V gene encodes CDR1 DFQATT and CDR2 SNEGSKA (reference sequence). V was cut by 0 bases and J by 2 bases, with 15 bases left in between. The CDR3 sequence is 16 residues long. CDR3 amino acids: CSARDFEAENTDTQYF. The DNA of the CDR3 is TGCAGTGCTAGAGATTTTGAAGCGGAGAACACAGATACGCAGTATTTT.

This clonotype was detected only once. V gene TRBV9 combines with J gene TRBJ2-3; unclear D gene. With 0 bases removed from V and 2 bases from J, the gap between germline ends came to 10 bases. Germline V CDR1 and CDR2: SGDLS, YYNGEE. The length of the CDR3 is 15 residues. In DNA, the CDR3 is TGTGCCAGCAGCGTAGAGGGCCTACACACAGATACGCAGTATTTT. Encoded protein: CASSVEGLHTDTQYF.

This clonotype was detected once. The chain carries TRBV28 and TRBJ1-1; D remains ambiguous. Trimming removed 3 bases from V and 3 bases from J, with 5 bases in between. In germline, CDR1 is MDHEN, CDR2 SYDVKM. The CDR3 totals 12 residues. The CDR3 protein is CASSLADTEAFF. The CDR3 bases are TGTGCCAGCAGTTTGGCGGACACTGAAGCTTTCTTT.